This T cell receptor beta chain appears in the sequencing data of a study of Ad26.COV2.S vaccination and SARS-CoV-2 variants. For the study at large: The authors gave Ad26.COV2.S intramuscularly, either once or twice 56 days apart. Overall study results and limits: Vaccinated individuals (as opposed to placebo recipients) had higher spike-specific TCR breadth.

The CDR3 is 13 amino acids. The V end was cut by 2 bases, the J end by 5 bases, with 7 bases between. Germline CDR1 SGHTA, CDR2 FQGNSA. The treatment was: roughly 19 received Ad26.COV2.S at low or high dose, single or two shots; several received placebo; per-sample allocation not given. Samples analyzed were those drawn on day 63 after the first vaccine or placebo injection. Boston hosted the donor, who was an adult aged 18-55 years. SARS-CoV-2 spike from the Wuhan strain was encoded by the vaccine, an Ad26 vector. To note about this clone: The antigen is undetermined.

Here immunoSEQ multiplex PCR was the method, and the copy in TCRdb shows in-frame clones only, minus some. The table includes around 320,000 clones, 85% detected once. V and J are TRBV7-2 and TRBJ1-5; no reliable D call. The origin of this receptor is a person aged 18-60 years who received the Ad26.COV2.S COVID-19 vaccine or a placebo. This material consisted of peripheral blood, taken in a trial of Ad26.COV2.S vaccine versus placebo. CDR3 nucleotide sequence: TGTGCCAGCAGCTTAATCGACGATCAGCCCCAGCATTTT. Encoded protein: CASSLIDDQPQHF.